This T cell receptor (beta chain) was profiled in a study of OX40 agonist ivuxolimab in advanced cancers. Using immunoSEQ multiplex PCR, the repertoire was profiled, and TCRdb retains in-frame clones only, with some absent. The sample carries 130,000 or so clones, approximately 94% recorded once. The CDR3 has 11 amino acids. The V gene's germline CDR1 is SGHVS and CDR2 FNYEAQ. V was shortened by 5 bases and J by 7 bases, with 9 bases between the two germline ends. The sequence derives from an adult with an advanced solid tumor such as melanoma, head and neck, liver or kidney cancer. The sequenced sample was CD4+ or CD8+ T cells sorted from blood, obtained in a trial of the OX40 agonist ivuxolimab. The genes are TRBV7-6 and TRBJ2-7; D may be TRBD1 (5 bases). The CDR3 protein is CASSPDTEQYF. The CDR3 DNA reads TGTGCCAGCAGCCCGGACACTGAGCAGTACTTC.